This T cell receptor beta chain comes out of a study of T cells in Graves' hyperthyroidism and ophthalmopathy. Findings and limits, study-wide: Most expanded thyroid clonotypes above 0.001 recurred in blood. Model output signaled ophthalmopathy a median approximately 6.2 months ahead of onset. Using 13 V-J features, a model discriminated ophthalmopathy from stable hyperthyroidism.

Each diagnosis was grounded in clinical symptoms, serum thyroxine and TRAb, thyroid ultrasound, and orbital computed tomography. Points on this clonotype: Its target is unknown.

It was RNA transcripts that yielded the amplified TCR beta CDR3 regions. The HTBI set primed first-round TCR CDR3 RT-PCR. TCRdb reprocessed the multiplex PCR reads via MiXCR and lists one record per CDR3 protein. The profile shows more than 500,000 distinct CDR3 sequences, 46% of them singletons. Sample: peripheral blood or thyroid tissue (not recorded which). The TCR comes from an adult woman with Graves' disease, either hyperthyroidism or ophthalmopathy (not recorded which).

The CDR3 is CASSLERTGPYEQYF. The CDR3 DNA is TGTGCCAGCAGCTTAGAAAGGACAGGTCCATACGAGCAGTACTTC. The rearrangement joins TRBV7-2 to TRBJ2-7, with 7 positions matching TRBD1. CDR1 SGHTA and CDR2 FQGNSA come from the germline V gene. The CDR3 consists of 15 residues. Trimming removed 1 base from V and 4 bases from J; junction bases left unmatched: 7.